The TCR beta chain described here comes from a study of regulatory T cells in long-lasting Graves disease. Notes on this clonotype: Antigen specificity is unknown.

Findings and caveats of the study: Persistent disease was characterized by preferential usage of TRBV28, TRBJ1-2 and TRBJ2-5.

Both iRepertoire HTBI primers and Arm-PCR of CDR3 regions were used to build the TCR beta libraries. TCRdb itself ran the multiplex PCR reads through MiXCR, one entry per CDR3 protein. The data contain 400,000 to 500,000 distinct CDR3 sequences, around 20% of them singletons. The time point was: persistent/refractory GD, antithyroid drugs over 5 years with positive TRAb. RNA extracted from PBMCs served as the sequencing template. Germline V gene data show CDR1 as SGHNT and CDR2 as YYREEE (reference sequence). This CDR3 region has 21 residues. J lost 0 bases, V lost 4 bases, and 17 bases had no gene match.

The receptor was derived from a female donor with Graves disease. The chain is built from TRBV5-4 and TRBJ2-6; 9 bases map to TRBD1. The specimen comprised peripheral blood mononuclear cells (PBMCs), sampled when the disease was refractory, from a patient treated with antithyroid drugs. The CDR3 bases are TGTGCCAGCAGCCGCCCGGGACAGGGTGTGGGGGGGCGCTCTGGGGCCAACGTCCTGACTTTC. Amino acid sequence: CASSRPGQGVGGRSGANVLTF.